These 26 T cell receptor beta chains were all obtained from the same sample, sequenced in a study of T cell responses to AZD1222 COVID-19 vaccine. The method was immunoSEQ multiplex PCR; TCRdb's version includes in-frame clones alone and lacks a portion of them. The profile covers some 120,000 clones, with 89% appearing a single time and approximately 9.4% taken by the ten largest. The sequencing here drew on peripheral blood, taken 28 days after the second AZD1222 dose. These receptor sequences come from an adult who received the AZD1222 COVID-19 vaccine.

CDR3 coding DNA: TGTGCCAGCAGCCGAACCGGGACTAGCGGGCGCCTGGGGACCCAGTACTTC. This gives the protein CASSRTGTSGRLGTQYF. This chain links TRBV6-2 or TRBV6-3 with TRBJ2-5; TRBD2 aligns across 12 bases. There are 17 residues in the CDR3. Germline trimming cut 6 bases from V and 7 bases from J; bases unmatched to any gene: 15. The germline gives CDR1 MNHEY, CDR2 SVGEGT.

The genes are TRBV7-9 and TRBJ1-1; D ambiguous. V was cut by 5 bases and J by 5 bases, with 12 bases left in between. Germline V lookup: CDR1 SEHNR, CDR2 FQNEAQ (reference sequence). This CDR3 contains 13 residues. In DNA, the CDR3 is TGTGCCAGCAGCCCAATCCGGGGAACTGAAGCTTTCTTT. Its translation is CASSPIRGTEAFF.

The chain has TRBV5-8 and TRBJ1-5; D remains unclear. This CDR3 spans 14 amino acids. Deletions cut 3 bases from V and 7 bases from J, with 14 bases between. Germline CDR1 and CDR2: SGHTS and YDEGEE. CDR3 sequence: CASSSGLGDQPQHF. The DNA of the CDR3 is TGTGCCAGCAGCTCGGGCCTTGGCGACCAGCCCCAGCATTTT.

The chain uses TRBV10-3 and TRBJ1-2, with 9 bases lining up with TRBD1. CDR3 length: 13 amino acids. J lost 8 bases, V lost 7 bases, and 8 bases had no gene match. Per germline, CDR1 ENHRY and CDR2 SYGVKD. CDR3 protein: CAIKPGQGHGYTF. DNA for the CDR3: TGTGCCATCAAGCCGGGACAGGGCCACGGCTACACCTTC.

The chain recombines TRBV5-1 with TRBJ2-2; D is possibly TRBD1 or TRBD2 (7 bases each). Per the germline V gene, CDR1 is SGHRS and CDR2 is YFSETQ. This CDR3 comprises 17 residues. V was pared by 4 bases and J by 6 bases, with 22 bases between. The DNA of the CDR3 is TGCGCCAGCAGCCCGGGACCTGGACAGGCGGGGGCCGGGGAGCTGTTTTTT. Encoded protein: CASSPGPGQAGAGELFF. Full variable domain (outside the CDR3, taken from reference TRBV5-1 and TRBJ2-2): KAGVTQTPRYLIKTRGQQVTLSCSPISGHRSVSWYQQTPGQGLQFLFEYFSETQRNKGNFPGRFSGRQFSNSRSEMNVSTLELGDSALYLCASSPGPGQAGAGELFFGEGSRLTVL.

This sequence joins TRBV7-9 and TRBJ2-2; 7 bases align to TRBD2. Germline CDR1 SEHNR, CDR2 FQNEAQ (reference sequence). Germline trimming cut 3 bases from V and 7 bases from J; bases unmatched to any gene: 8. This CDR3 has 15 amino acids. The CDR3 loop reads CASSFSGKRIGELFF. The DNA for the CDR3 is TGTGCCAGCAGCTTCAGCGGGAAAAGAATCGGGGAGCTGTTTTTT.

The J gene is TRBJ2-1, the V gene TRBV6-6, with TRBD1 matching over 10 bases. Germline trimming cut 4 bases from V and 5 bases from J; bases unmatched to any gene: 5. CDR1 is MNHNY and CDR2 is SVGAGI in the germline V gene (reference sequence). The CDR3 is 15 amino acids. CDR3 nucleotides: TGTGCCAGCAGTTCCCCCGGGACAGGGGACAATGAGCAGTTCTTC. Protein: CASSSPGTGDNEQFF.

This chain uses TRBV21-1 with TRBJ2-7. TRBV21-1 is given as a pseudogene. The CDR3 is 13 residues long. The CDR3 here is CASSPTPTYEQYF. In DNA, the CDR3 is TGTGCCAGCAGCCCCACCCCCACCTACGAGCAGTACTTC.

The chain couples TRBV2 to TRBJ2-7; D gene ambiguous. The CDR3 has 12 residues. V was shortened by 4 bases and J by 2 bases, with 6 bases between the two germline ends. Germline values: CDR1 SNHLY, CDR2 FYNNEI. The chain's CDR3 is CASSVRAYEQYF. The CDR3, as DNA: TGTGCCAGCAGTGTGAGAGCCTACGAGCAGTACTTC.

V usage is TRBV19 and J usage is TRBJ2-3; the match to TRBD2 covers 7 bases. Germline CDR1 and CDR2: LNHDA and SQIVND (reference sequence). The junction had 15 bases not matched to a gene; V was cut back by 6 bases and J by 6 bases. The CDR3 covers 16 residues. CDR3 sequence reads: CASRPRLAAHPDTQYF. The CDR3 DNA reads as TGTGCCAGTAGACCTCGACTAGCTGCCCATCCCGATACGCAGTATTTT.

The gene calls are TRBV27 and TRBJ2-7, with D possibly called TRBD1 or TRBD2 (5 bases each). V dropped 5 bases and J dropped 4 bases, with 21 bases sitting between them. The CDR3 extends over 16 amino acids. The germline gives CDR1 MNHEY, CDR2 SMNVEV (reference sequence). CDR3 nucleotides: TGTGCCAGCAGTCTCTATGTAAGGGACGGCGGTTACGAGCAGTACTTC. This codes for CASSLYVRDGGYEQYF.

The chain is built from TRBV4-1 and TRBJ2-2; 8 nucleotides line up with TRBD1. The CDR3 consists of 15 residues. From germline, CDR1 is MGHRA and CDR2 YSYEKL. Trimming took 4 bases from V and 3 from J; bases not matched to a gene: 4. CDR3 nucleotides: TGCGCCAGCAGCCCAGGGGGCGCGGACACCGGGGAGCTGTTTTTT. It yields the protein CASSPGGADTGELFF.

V is TRBV5-7 and J is TRBJ1-2; D perhaps matches TRBD1 (6 bases). TRBV5-7 carries the ORF label, with uncertain function. The CDR3 consists of 14 residues. V shed 5 bases and J shed 0 bases, with 11 bases lying between them. In DNA form, the CDR3 reads TGTGCCAGCAGGAGGGACATTTCTAACTATGGCTACACCTTC. Protein sequence: CASRRDISNYGYTF.

This chain connects TRBV30 to TRBJ2-4, with D possibly TRBD1 on 6 matching bases. V was shortened by 2 bases and J by 6 bases, with 11 bases between the two germline ends. The germline V gene encodes CDR1 GTSNPN and CDR2 SVGIG (reference sequence). This CDR3 spans 13 amino acids. The DNA of the CDR3 is TGTGCCTGGAGTACAACAGGGCGAAACATTCAGTACTTC. Residues: CAWSTTGRNIQYF.

The chain combines TRBV25-1 with TRBJ1-1; D is unclear. V lost 0 bases and J 4 bases, leaving 6 bases between the germline ends. The CDR3 is 13 amino acids. Germline V gives CDR1 MGHDK, CDR2 SYGVNS. CDR3 DNA sequence: TGTGCCAGCAGTGAATATTGGGCCACTGAAGCTTTCTTT. Translating gives CASSEYWATEAFF.

This chain joins TRBV2 and TRBJ1-2; D uncertain. The germline V gene has CDR1 SNHLY and CDR2 FYNNEI. The CDR3 contains 14 residues. V shed 6 bases and J shed 4 bases, with 15 bases lying between them. The CDR3 protein is CASRAKTGTYGYTF. Here the CDR3 DNA reads TGTGCCAGCAGAGCCAAGACGGGAACCTATGGCTACACCTTC.

This chain connects TRBV15 to TRBJ1-1; 10 bases align to TRBD1. The germline V gene has CDR1 LNHNV and CDR2 YYDKDF (reference sequence). The CDR3 is 14 amino acids. V shed 2 bases and J 5 bases; nucleotides not matched to a gene: 2. The CDR3 region has the DNA TGTGCCACCAGCAGACGGACAGGGGGGACTGAAGCTTTCTTT. This codes for CATSRRTGGTEAFF.

This clone has only one observation. The chain combines TRBV29-1 with TRBJ1-2; TRBD1 is a possible D gene (6 bases). V shed 0 bases and J shed 3 bases, with 17 bases lying between them. CDR1 is SQVTM, CDR2 ANQGSEA, per germline. This CDR3 is 16 amino acids long. CDR3 protein: CSVEDRIGGIDYGYTF. The CDR3 region has the DNA TGCAGCGTTGAAGATCGTATAGGGGGAATAGACTATGGCTACACCTTC.

The chain combines TRBV19 with TRBJ1-4; TRBD1 agrees at 7 bases. CDR3 size: 15 residues. Germline loops: CDR1 LNHDA, CDR2 SQIVND (reference sequence). J lost 5 bases, V lost 7 bases, and 10 bases had no gene match. Written as DNA, the CDR3 is TGTGCCAGTATCCTGACAGGGAATCGGAATGAAAAACTGTTTTTT. Amino acid sequence: CASILTGNRNEKLFF.

With respect to this clone: Other DNA sequences in the sample encode the same CDR3. This sequence joins TRBV6-5 and TRBJ1-2; 7 nucleotides match TRBD1. Germline assignment: CDR1 MNHEY and CDR2 SVGAGI. There are 14 residues in the CDR3. V was clipped by 7 bases and J by 3 bases; unmatched bases: 8. In DNA, the CDR3 is TGTGCCAGCACCCCGGGGGGGACAGACTATGGCTACACCTTC. It translates to CASTPGGTDYGYTF.

CDR3 bases: TGTGCCAGCAGCTATACCCCGGGGGCCAATGAGCAGTTCTTC. It specifies CASSYTPGANEQFF. The V and J genes are TRBV7-9 and TRBJ2-1; the D gene could be TRBD1 or TRBD2 (6 bases each). V was trimmed by 4 bases and J by 6 bases, leaving 13 bases between them. Germline loops: CDR1 SEHNR, CDR2 FQNEAQ (reference sequence). The CDR3 is 14 amino acids.

The CDR3 loop reads CASSMYRDLGTGYTF. CDR3 in DNA: TGTGCCAGTAGTATGTATAGGGACCTGGGAACTGGCTACACCTTC. The V call is TRBV19, the J call TRBJ1-2; TRBD1 is a possible D gene (5 bases). This CDR3 is built from 15 residues. Germline V gene data show CDR1 as LNHDA and CDR2 as SQIVND (reference sequence). Trimming pared 3 bases from V and 7 bases from J, leaving 18 bases between.

This chain connects TRBV7-3 to TRBJ2-3; D unclear. This CDR3 has 14 amino acids. Trimming removed 1 base at V and 4 bases at J, with 9 bases between. The V gene's germline CDR1 is SGHTA and CDR2 FQGTGA. CDR3 region: CASSLMGYSDTQYF. In DNA form, the CDR3 reads TGTGCCAGCAGCTTAATGGGCTACTCAGATACGCAGTATTTT.

V and J are TRBV9 and TRBJ2-7; D is ambiguous. Trimming left V 0 bases short and J 0 bases short, with 13 bases between. The CDR3 extends over 16 amino acids. Germline loops: CDR1 SGDLS, CDR2 YYNGEE. The CDR3, as DNA: TGTGCCAGCAGCGTAGCTTCTCCAGCCCTCTCCTACGAGCAGTACTTC. Protein product: CASSVASPALSYEQYF.

Worth noting for this clone: The same CDR3 arises from other DNA sequences in this sample as well. The chain links TRBV7-9 to TRBJ1-1; D is unresolved. V was trimmed by 2 bases and J by 1 base, leaving 5 bases between them. The CDR3 consists of 13 residues. CDR1 is SEHNR, CDR2 FQNEAQ, per germline (reference sequence). The CDR3 loop reads CASSLLSNTEAFF. Here the CDR3 DNA reads TGTGCCAGCAGCTTATTATCGAACACTGAAGCTTTCTTT. The variable domain in full, completed from reference TRBV7-9 and TRBJ1-1, reads DTGVSQNPRHKITKRGQNVTFRCDPISEHNRLYWYRQTLGQGPEFLTYFQNEAQLEKSRLLSDRFSAERPKGSFSTLEIQRTEQGDSAMYLCASSLLSNTEAFFGQGTRLTVV.

The V gene is TRBV6-4, the J gene TRBJ2-1; 9 bases map to TRBD2. The V and J ends lost 7 bases and 12 bases, in that order; junction bases with no gene match: 4. The CDR3 is 11 amino acids. Germline CDR1 MRHNA, CDR2 SNTAGT. In nucleotides, the CDR3 is TGTGCCAGCACTGCGGGAGGGGTGCAGTTCTTC. Protein: CASTAGGVQFF.